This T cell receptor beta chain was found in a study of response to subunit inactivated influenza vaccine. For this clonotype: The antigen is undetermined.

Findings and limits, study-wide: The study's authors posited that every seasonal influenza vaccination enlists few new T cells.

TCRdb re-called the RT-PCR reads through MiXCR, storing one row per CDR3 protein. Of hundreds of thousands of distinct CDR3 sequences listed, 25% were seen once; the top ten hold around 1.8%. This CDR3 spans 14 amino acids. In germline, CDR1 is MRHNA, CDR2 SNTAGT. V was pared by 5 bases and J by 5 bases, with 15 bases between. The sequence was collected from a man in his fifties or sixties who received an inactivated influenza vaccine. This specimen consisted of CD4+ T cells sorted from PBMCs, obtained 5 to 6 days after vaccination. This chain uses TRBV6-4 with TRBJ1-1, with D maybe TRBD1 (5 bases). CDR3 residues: CASSNQPGSTEAFF. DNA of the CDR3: TGTGCCAGCAGTAACCAGCCAGGGAGTACTGAAGCTTTCTTT.